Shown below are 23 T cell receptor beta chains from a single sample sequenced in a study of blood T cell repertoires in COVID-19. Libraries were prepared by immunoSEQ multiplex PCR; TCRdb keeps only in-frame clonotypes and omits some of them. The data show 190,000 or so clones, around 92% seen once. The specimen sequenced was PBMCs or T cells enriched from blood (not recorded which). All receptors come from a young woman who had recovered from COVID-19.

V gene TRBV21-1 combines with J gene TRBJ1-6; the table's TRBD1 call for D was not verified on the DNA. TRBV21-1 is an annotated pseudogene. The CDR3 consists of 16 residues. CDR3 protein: CASNVNMTGLDSPLHF. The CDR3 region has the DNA TGTGCCAGCAACGTGAACATGACAGGCCTCGATTCACCCCTCCACTTT.

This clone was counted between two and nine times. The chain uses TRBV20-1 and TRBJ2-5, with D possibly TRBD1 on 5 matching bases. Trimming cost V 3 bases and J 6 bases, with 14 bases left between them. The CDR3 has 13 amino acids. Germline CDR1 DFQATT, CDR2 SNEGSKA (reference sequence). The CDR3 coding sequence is TGCAGTGCTAGTCACGAAGGGGTGAAGACCCAGTACTTC. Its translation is CSASHEGVKTQYF.

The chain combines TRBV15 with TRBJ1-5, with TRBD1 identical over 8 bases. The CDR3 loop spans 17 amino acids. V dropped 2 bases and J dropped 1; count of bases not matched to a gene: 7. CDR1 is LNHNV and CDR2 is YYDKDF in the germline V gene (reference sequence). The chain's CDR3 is CATSRPDRGLSNQPQHF. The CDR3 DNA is TGTGCCACCAGCAGACCTGACAGGGGTCTAAGCAATCAGCCCCAGCATTTT. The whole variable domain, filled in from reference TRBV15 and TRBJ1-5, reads DAMVIQNPRYQVTQFGKPVTLSCSQTLNHNVMYWYQQKSSQAPKLLFHYYDKDFNNEADTPDNFQSRRPNTSFCFLDIRSPGLGDTAMYLCATSRPDRGLSNQPQHFGDGTRLSIL.

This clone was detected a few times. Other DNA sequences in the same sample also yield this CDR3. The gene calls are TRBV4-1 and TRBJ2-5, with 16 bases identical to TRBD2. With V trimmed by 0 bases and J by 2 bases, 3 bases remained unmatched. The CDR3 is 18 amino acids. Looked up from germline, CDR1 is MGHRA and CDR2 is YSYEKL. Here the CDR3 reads CASSQDTGLAGGQETQYF. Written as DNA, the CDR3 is TGCGCCAGCAGCCAAGATACGGGACTAGCGGGGGGGCAAGAGACCCAGTACTTC.

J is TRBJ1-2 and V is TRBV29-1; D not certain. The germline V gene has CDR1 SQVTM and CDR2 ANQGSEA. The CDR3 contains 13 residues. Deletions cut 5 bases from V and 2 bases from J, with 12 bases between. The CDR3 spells CSVSRSGNYGYTF. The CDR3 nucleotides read TGCAGCGTTTCACGCTCGGGAAACTATGGCTACACCTTC.

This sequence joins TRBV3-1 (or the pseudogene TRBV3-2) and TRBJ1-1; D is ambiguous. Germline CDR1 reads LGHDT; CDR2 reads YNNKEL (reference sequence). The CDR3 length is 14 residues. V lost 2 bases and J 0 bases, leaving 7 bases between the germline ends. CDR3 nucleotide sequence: TGTGCCAGCAGCCAATACAGCTTGAACACTGAAGCTTTCTTT. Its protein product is CASSQYSLNTEAFF.

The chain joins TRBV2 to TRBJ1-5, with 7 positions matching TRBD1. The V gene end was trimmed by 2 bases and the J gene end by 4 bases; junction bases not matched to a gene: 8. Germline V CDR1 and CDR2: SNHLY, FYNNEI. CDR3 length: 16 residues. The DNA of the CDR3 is TGTGCCAGCAGTGAACTCCCAGGGGGAAGGAATCAGCCCCAGCATTTT. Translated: CASSELPGGRNQPQHF.

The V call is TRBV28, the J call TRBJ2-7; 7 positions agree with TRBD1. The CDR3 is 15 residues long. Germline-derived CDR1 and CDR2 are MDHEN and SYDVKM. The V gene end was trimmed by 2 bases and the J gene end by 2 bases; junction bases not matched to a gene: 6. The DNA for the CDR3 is TGTGCCAGCAGTTTACTGGGCAGGGGGACCTACGAGCAGTACTTC. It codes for CASSLLGRGTYEQYF.

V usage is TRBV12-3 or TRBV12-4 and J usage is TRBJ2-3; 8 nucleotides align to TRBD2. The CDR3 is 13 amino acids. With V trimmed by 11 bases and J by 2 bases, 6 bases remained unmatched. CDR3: CAVGRGVTDTQYF. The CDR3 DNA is TGTGCCGTCGGGCGGGGGGTCACAGATACGCAGTATTTT.

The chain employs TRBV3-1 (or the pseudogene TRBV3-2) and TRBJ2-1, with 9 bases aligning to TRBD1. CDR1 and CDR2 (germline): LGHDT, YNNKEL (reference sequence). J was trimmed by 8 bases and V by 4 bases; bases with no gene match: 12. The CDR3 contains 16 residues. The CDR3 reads CASSPSPGQGGDEQFF. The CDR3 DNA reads TGTGCCAGCAGCCCTTCCCCGGGACAGGGCGGCGATGAGCAGTTCTTC.

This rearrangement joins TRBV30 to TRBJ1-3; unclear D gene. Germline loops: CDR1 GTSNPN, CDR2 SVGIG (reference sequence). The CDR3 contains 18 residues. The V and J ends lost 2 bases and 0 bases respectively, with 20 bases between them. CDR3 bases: TGTGCCTGGAGTTTTTGGATGTACTCGGGAAGCTCTGGAAACACCATATATTTT. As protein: CAWSFWMYSGSSGNTIYF. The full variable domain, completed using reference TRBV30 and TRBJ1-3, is SQTIHQWPATLVQPVGSPLSLECTVEGTSNPNLYWYRQAAGRGLQLLFYSVGIGQISSEVPQNLSASRPQDRQFILSSKKLLLSDSGFYLCAWSFWMYSGSSGNTIYFGEGSWLTVV.

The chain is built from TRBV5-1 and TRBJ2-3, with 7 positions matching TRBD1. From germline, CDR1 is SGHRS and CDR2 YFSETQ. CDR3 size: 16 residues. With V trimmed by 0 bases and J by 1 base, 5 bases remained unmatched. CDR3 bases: TGCGCCAGCAGCTTGGGAGGGACAGCCCGCACAGATACGCAGTATTTT. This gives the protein CASSLGGTARTDTQYF.

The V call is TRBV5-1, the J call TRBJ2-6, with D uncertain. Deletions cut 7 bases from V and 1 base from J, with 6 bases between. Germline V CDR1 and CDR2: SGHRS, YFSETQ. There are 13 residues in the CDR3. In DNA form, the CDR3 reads TGCGCCAGCGGCGGTTCTGGGGCCAACGTCCTGACTTTC. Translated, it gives CASGGSGANVLTF.

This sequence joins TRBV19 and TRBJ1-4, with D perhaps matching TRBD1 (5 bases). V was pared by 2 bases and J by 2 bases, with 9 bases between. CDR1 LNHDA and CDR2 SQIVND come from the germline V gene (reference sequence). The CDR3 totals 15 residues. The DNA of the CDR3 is TGTGCCAGTAGTATATCCGGGGGGACTAATGAAAAACTGTTTTTT. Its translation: CASSISGGTNEKLFF.

The CDR3, as DNA: TGTGCCAGCTCACCACCCCATAGCTCTGGAAACACCATATATTTT. Protein sequence: CASSPPHSSGNTIYF. The chain employs TRBV18 and TRBJ1-3; D unclear. The V end lost 0 bases, the J end lost 0 bases, and 6 bases lay between the germline ends. The CDR3 is made up of 15 amino acids. CDR1 and CDR2 from the germline V gene are KGHSH and LQKENI.

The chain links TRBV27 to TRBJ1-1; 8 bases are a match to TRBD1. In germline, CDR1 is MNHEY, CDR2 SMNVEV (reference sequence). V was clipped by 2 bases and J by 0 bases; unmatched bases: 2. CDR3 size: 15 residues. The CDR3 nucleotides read TGTGCCAGCAGTTTAGACAGGGGTATGAACACTGAAGCTTTCTTT. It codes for CASSLDRGMNTEAFF.

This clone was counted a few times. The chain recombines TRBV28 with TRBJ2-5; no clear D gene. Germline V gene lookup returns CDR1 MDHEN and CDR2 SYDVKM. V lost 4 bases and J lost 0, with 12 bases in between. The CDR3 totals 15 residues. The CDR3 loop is CASSSSLEYQETQYF. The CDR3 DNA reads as TGTGCCAGCAGTTCATCTTTAGAGTACCAAGAGACCCAGTACTTC.

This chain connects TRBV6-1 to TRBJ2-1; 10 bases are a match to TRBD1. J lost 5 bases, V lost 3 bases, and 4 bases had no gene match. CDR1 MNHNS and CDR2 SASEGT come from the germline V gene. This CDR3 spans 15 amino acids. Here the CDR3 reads CASSDPGTGDNEQFF. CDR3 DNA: TGTGCCAGCAGTGACCCCGGGACAGGGGACAATGAGCAGTTCTTC.

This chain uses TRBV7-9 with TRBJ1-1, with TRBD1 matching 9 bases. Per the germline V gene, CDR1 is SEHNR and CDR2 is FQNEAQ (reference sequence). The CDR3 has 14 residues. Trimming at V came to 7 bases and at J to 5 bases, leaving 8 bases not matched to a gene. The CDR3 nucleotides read TGTGCCAGCACCGAGACAGGGGGAACGACTGAAGCTTTCTTT. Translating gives CASTETGGTTEAFF. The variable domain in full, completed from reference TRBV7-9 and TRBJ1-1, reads DTGVSQNPRHKITKRGQNVTFRCDPISEHNRLYWYRQTLGQGPEFLTYFQNEAQLEKSRLLSDRFSAERPKGSFSTLEIQRTEQGDSAMYLCASTETGGTTEAFFGQGTRLTVV.

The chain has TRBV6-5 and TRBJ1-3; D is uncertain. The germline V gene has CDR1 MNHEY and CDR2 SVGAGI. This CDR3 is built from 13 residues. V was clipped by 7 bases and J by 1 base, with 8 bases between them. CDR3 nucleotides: TGTGCCAGCACCGAGGGATCTGGAAACACCATATATTTT. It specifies CASTEGSGNTIYF.

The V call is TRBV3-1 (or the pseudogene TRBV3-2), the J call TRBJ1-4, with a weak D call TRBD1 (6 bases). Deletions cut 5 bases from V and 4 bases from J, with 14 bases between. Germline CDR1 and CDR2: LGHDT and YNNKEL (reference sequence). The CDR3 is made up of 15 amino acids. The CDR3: CASSNRQAVNEKLFF. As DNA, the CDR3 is TGTGCCAGCAGCAACCGACAGGCGGTTAATGAAAAACTGTTTTTT.

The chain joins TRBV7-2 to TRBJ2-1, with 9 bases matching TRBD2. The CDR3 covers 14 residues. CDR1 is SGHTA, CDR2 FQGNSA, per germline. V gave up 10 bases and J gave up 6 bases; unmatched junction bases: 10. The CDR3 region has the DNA TGTGCCAACGCCCCGGGACTAGCTGTCAATGAGCAGTTCTTC. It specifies CANAPGLAVNEQFF. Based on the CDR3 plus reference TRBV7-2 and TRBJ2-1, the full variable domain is GAGVSQSPSNKVTEKGKDVELRCDPISGHTALYWYRQSLGQGLEFLIYFQGNSAPDKSGLPSDRFSAERTGGSVSTLTIQRTQQEDSAVYLCANAPGLAVNEQFFGPGTRLTVL.

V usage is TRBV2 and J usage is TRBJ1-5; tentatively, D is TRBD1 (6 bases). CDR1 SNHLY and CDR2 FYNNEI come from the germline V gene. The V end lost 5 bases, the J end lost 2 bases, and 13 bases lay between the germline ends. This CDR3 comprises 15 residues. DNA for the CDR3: TGTGCCAGCAGTTCGGACAGTCTGGGCAATCAGCCCCAGCATTTT. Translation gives CASSSDSLGNQPQHF.